This T cell receptor beta chain was identified during a study of PD-1 blockade in classical Hodgkin lymphoma. Clones were read by immunoSEQ multiplex PCR, and TCRdb kept only the in-frame ones, dropping some. This table holds fewer than 100,000 clones, 90% to 95% found once. Sample time point: cycle 4 day 1 (C4D1), after 6 weeks of nivolumab. Each patient experienced a relapse that followed autologous stem cell transplantation, and brentuximab vedotin exposure varied. Germline CDR1 is SGHKS and CDR2 is YYEKEE (reference sequence). This CDR3 has 14 residues. Trimming pared 7 bases from V and 8 bases from J, leaving 18 bases between. General observations from the study: Underlying causes for the observed repertoire differences were not defined, possibly disease activity or prior therapy. A reduction in baseline TCR diversity was reportedly seen in newly diagnosed patients relative to healthy donors.

Concerning this clone itself: Its matching antigen is unknown.

Sequenced here: peripheral blood mononuclear cells (PBMCs), sampled before the fourth cycle of nivolumab. This sequence joins TRBV5-5 and TRBJ1-4; a possible D gene is TRBD1 (5 bases). This clonotype was sampled from a human donor with classical Hodgkin lymphoma. CDR3 loop: CASGLVGGEEKLFF. CDR3 sequence (DNA): TGTGCCAGCGGCCTCGTGGGGGGTGAGGAAAAACTGTTTTTT.